This T cell receptor beta chain derives from a study of T-cell reconstitution after alpha-beta-depleted transplantation in children (dated by TCRdb to 2016 to 2017). For the study in its entirety: T-cell immune reconstitution after TCRalphabeta/CD19-depleted allogeneic hematopoietic cell transplantation in children was quantitatively tracked in the study by means of TCR repertoire profiling.

Receptor amplification or capture employed PCR. Data came from an Illumina HiSeq 2500. TCR library preparation used molecular barcoding, with unique molecular identifiers applied to normalize quantification of the TCRbeta repertoire. The public reads were reanalyzed by TCRdb: fastp trimming at Q25, MiXCR alignment, in-frame beta chains only. One record per CDR3 amino acid sequence lists the most common genes and DNA. For this sample the table gives 250,000 to 350,000 distinct CDR3 sequences, of which 9.9% were detected only once. Of the sample, over 9% is held by the ten largest clones. Details on this clonotype: Its binding antigen is unknown. No much larger clonotype is one base removed from it; base qualities were not supplied.

CDR1 and CDR2 are drawn from the germline V gene: SGHRS, YFSETQ. V and J lose 1 base and 5 bases, and a span of 13 bases separates them. The CDR3 has 14 amino acids, counting the end cysteine and phenylalanine. Kept here is only the CDR3 DNA, which spans 42 bases and is read in frame from base 1. The origin of this receptor is a human donor who donated a stem cell graft to a child with SCID. The chain couples TRBV5-1 to TRBJ2-7, with no reliable assignment of the D segment. This specimen consisted of PBMCs from the stem cell graft donor, obtained from the stem cell graft. DNA sequence: TGCGCCAGCAGCTTGTCTTTGGTGATCGACGAGCAGTACTTC. Its translation is CASSLSLVIDEQYF.